What follows are 17 T cell receptor beta chains derived from one specimen sequenced in a study of shared clonotypes between healthy human individuals. Generated by immunoSEQ multiplex PCR, the TCRdb table keeps only in-frame clones and is missing some. The sample lists hundreds of thousands of clones; around 75% were seen once. Sequenced: PBMCs. Receptor source: a woman in her 40s in good health. Some clones in this sample may be carry-over from other donors' samples.

The V gene is TRBV4-2, the J gene TRBJ1-2, with 7 bases lining up with TRBD1. Germline CDR1 LGHNA, CDR2 YNFKEQ. This CDR3 has 13 residues. V shed 5 bases and J 4 bases; nucleotides not matched to a gene: 4. The CDR3 DNA reads TGTGCCAGCAGCAAGGACAGGAGCTATGGCTACACCTTC. Its translation: CASSKDRSYGYTF.

The chain links TRBV19 to TRBJ1-4; perhaps TRBD1 as D (5 bases). Germline V lookup: CDR1 LNHDA, CDR2 SQIVND (reference sequence). Trimming took off 7 bases at V and 6 bases at J, with 18 bases between the two ends. The CDR3 contains 15 residues. CDR3 bases: TGTGCCAGTAAACGGGGCAGGGCACGAGATGAAAAACTGTTTTTT. The encoded protein is CASKRGRARDEKLFF.

This rearrangement joins TRBV7-2 to TRBJ2-3; D call uncertain. V lost 4 bases to trimming and J lost 4 bases, with 12 bases between them. Germline V CDR1 and CDR2: SGHTA, FQGNSA. This CDR3 contains 14 residues. The CDR3 DNA follows: TGTGCCAGCAGCTACCTAGGTGTCGCAGATACGCAGTATTTT. It encodes CASSYLGVADTQYF.

This clone has more than one count but fewer than ten. The rearrangement uses TRBV5-1 and TRBJ1-3, with 8 positions matching TRBD1. The CDR3 spans 15 residues. V shed 0 bases, J shed 7 bases, and the junction held 6 bases outside the gene matches. Germline CDR1 is SGHRS and CDR2 is YFSETQ. This CDR3 is CASSLAGQGRNTIYF. CDR3 nucleotides: TGCGCCAGCAGCTTGGCCGGACAGGGTAGGAACACCATATATTTT.

V usage is TRBV19 and J usage is TRBJ2-7; the match to TRBD2 covers 7 bases. The length of the CDR3 is 14 residues. Trimming cost V 1 base and J 2 bases; bases outside gene matches: 2. Germline lookup yields CDR1 LNHDA and CDR2 SQIVND (reference sequence). CDR3 DNA sequence: TGTGCCAGTAGTATAGCGGGAGGACCCTACGAGCAGTACTTC. Translated, it gives CASSIAGGPYEQYF.

The V and J genes are TRBV5-1 and TRBJ2-3, with 13 bases identical to TRBD2. V trimming: 8 bases; J trimming: 4 bases; junction bases outside the gene matches: 10. The CDR3 has 16 residues. Germline CDR1 reads SGHRS; CDR2 reads YFSETQ. The CDR3 DNA reads as TGCGCCAGTAGGACCGGACTAGCGGGAGTGGCAGATACGCAGTATTTT. Protein product: CASRTGLAGVADTQYF. Full variable domain (missing parts from reference TRBV5-1 and TRBJ2-3): KAGVTQTPRYLIKTRGQQVTLSCSPISGHRSVSWYQQTPGQGLQFLFEYFSETQRNKGNFPGRFSGRQFSNSRSEMNVSTLELGDSALYLCASRTGLAGVADTQYFGPGTRLTVL.

The genes are TRBV29-1 and TRBJ1-1; D remains unclear. The CDR3 spans 11 residues. The germline V gene encodes CDR1 SQVTM and CDR2 ANQGSEA. Deletions cut 3 bases from V and 3 bases from J, with 5 bases between. DNA of the CDR3: TGCAGCGTTGATACCCACACTGAAGCTTTCTTT. Its translation is CSVDTHTEAFF.

CDR3 nucleotides: TGTGCCACCGGAACGGGGGACGGGAGCTCCTACAATGAGCAGTTCTTC. It translates to CATGTGDGSSYNEQFF. This chain uses TRBV10-3 with TRBJ2-1, with a weak D call TRBD2 (6 bases). V was cut by 10 bases and J by 0 bases, with 19 bases left in between. This CDR3 is 16 amino acids long. The germline V gene encodes CDR1 ENHRY and CDR2 SYGVKD.

The chain is built from TRBV4-1 and TRBJ2-7, with a weak D call TRBD1 (5 bases). This CDR3 region has 17 residues. Germline V lookup: CDR1 MGHRA, CDR2 YSYEKL. Trimming removed 4 bases at V and 0 bases at J, with 19 bases between. The CDR3 region has the DNA TGCGCCAGCAGCCCCTCGGCAGGGCGAAAAATCTCCTACGAGCAGTACTTC. Its translation: CASSPSAGRKISYEQYF.

This chain connects TRBV6-6 to TRBJ2-3; tentatively, D is TRBD1 (5 bases). The V gene lost 5 bases and the J gene lost 0 bases, with 12 bases spanning the gap. CDR1 MNHNY and CDR2 SVGAGI come from the germline V gene (reference sequence). CDR3 length equals 15 residues. The CDR3 sequence: CASSIDSTSTDTQYF. The DNA for the CDR3 is TGTGCCAGCAGTATCGACAGTACTAGCACAGATACGCAGTATTTT.

The CDR3 sequence is CASSLVLAGGASTDTQYF. The CDR3 coding sequence is TGTGCCAGCAGCTTAGTACTAGCGGGAGGTGCTAGCACAGATACGCAGTATTTT. V and J are TRBV11-2 and TRBJ2-3; 12 nucleotides align to TRBD2. The CDR3 spans 18 residues. CDR1 and CDR2 from the germline V gene are SGHAT and FQNNGV. V trimming: 1 base; J trimming: 0 bases; junction bases outside the gene matches: 5. Variable domain in full (rest from reference TRBV11-2 and TRBJ2-3): EAGVAQSPRYKIIEKRQSVAFWCNPISGHATLYWYQQILGQGPKLLIQFQNNGVVDDSQLPKDRFSAERLKGVDSTLKIQPAKLEDSAVYLCASSLVLAGGASTDTQYFGPGTRLTVL.

This clone was seen a single time. The gene calls are TRBV28 and TRBJ2-7; unclear D gene. The CDR3 runs 14 residues. Per the germline V gene, CDR1 is MDHEN and CDR2 is SYDVKM. V dropped 1 base and J dropped 4 bases, with 11 bases sitting between them. CDR3 DNA sequence: TGTGCCAGCAGTTTATCTGCAGACCCGTACGAGCAGTACTTC. Residues: CASSLSADPYEQYF.

The V call is TRBV13, the J call TRBJ2-3; 10 bases are a match to TRBD2. V was clipped by 5 bases and J by 7 bases; unmatched bases: 6. The germline V gene has CDR1 PRHDT and CDR2 FYEKMQ (reference sequence). The CDR3 totals 14 residues. In DNA form, the CDR3 reads TGTGCCAGCAGCACCGGGACTAGCGAGAATACGCAGTATTTT. Amino acids: CASSTGTSENTQYF.

In this sample, this clone turned up a few times. The rearrangement links TRBV5-4 to TRBJ2-7; the D call may be TRBD1 or TRBD2 (5 bases each). This CDR3 has 15 amino acids. Germline V CDR1 and CDR2: SGHNT, YYREEE (reference sequence). V lost 4 bases, J lost 7 bases, and 21 bases lay in between. The CDR3: CASSKGTSESGEQYF. The CDR3, as DNA: TGTGCCAGCAGCAAGGGGACCTCTGAGTCTGGTGAGCAGTACTTC. Filled out from reference TRBV5-4 and TRBJ2-7, the complete variable domain reads ETGVTQSPTHLIKTRGQQVTLRCSSQSGHNTVSWYQQALGQGPQFIFQYYREEENGRGNFPPRFSGLQFPNYSSELNVNALELDDSALYLCASSKGTSESGEQYFGPGTRLTVT.

This sequence joins TRBV7-3 and TRBJ1-2; TRBD1 is a possible D gene (5 bases). This CDR3 contains 16 residues. CDR1 SGHTA and CDR2 FQGTGA come from the germline V gene. Trimming cost V 5 bases and J 1 base, with 17 bases left between them. The CDR3 nucleotides are TGTGCCAGCAGCGACACCGGGGCAGGGAATAACTATGGCTACACCTTC. This translates into CASSDTGAGNNYGYTF.

V is TRBV9 and J is TRBJ2-2; 8 bases agree with TRBD2. The V gene end was trimmed by 0 bases and the J gene end by 5 bases; junction bases not matched to a gene: 9. The CDR3 is 17 amino acids. The germline V gene has CDR1 SGDLS and CDR2 YYNGEE. The CDR3 DNA is TGTGCCAGCAGCGTAGCGGTCGGGAGGGCCTTAACCGGGGAGCTGTTTTTT. Protein: CASSVAVGRALTGELFF.

This clone showed up just a few times. This rearrangement joins TRBV28 to TRBJ2-6; D unclear. Germline CDR1 MDHEN, CDR2 SYDVKM. This CDR3 contains 15 residues. V shed 5 bases and J shed 1 base, with 9 bases lying between them. CDR3 loop: CASSQVLSGANVLTF. As DNA, the CDR3 is TGTGCCAGCAGTCAGGTTTTGTCTGGGGCCAACGTCCTGACTTTC.